This TCR beta chain was sequenced during a study of T cells in Graves' hyperthyroidism and ophthalmopathy. Findings and limits, study-wide: The model anticipated ophthalmopathy a median about 7 months pre-onset. Expanded thyroid clonotypes (above 0.001) were mostly also found in blood.

Remarks on this clonotype: What it recognizes is unknown.

V was clipped by 3 bases and J by 5 bases; unmatched bases: 3. The CDR3 is 14 residues long. RNA transcripts gave rise to amplified TCR beta CDR3 regions. Researchers ran a first-round RT-PCR on the TCR CDR3 using the HTBI primer set. A single record per CDR3 protein comes from TCRdb applying MiXCR to the multiplex PCR reads. The table shows 300,000 to 350,000 distinct CDR3 sequences, with roughly 18% occurring only once. The chain is built from TRBV12-3 or TRBV12-4 and TRBJ2-1; 8 bases line up with TRBD1. Sequences were obtained from blood. This clonotype originated in a woman in her 50s with Graves' hyperthyroidism. CDR3 in amino acids: CASSLHRGDNEQFF. The DNA for the CDR3 is TGTGCCAGCAGTTTGCACAGGGGGGACAATGAGCAGTTCTTC.